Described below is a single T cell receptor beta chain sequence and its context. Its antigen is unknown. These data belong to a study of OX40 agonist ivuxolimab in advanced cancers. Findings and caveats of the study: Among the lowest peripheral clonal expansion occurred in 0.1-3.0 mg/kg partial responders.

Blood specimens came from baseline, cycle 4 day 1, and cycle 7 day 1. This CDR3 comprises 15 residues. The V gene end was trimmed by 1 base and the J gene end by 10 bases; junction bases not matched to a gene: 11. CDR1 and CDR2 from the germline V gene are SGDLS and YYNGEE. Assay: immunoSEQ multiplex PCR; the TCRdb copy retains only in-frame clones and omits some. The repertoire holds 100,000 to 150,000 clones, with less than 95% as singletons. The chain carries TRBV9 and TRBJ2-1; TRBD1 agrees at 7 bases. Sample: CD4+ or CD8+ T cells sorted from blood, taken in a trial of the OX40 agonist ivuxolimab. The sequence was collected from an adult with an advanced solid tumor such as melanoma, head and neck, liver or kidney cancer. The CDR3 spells CASSVSISTRGEQFF. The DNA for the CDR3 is TGTGCCAGCAGCGTAAGCATTTCCACCAGGGGGGAGCAGTTCTTC.